Each of the 32 T cell receptor beta chains below was sequenced from the same sample in a study of blood T cell repertoires in COVID-19. The method was immunoSEQ multiplex PCR; TCRdb's version includes in-frame clones alone and lacks a portion of them. This table has some 130,000 clones, about four fifths appearing once. The sequenced sample consisted of peripheral blood. The receptors were sampled from a human donor in a cohort sampled during active COVID-19.

The chain combines TRBV5-8 with TRBJ1-1; 8 nucleotides agree with TRBD1. Germline V CDR1 and CDR2: SGHTS, YDEGEE. V shed 9 bases, J shed 5 bases, and the junction held 21 bases outside the gene matches. The CDR3 is made up of 17 amino acids. In nucleotides, the CDR3 is TGTGCCACCCCTGGGGTGGGGGACAGGAAAGGGAGGACTGAAGCTTTCTTT. Amino acids: CATPGVGDRKGRTEAFF.

The V call is TRBV6-6, the J call TRBJ2-1; D not certain. The length of the CDR3 is 14 residues. Per germline, CDR1 MNHNY and CDR2 SVGAGI (reference sequence). The V and J ends lost 2 bases and 10 bases respectively, with 15 bases between them. The CDR3 here is CASSYTSGAGEQFF. The CDR3 DNA is TGTGCCAGCAGTTACACATCCGGCGCCGGGGAGCAGTTCTTC.

The rearrangement uses TRBV19 and TRBJ1-5, with a weak D call TRBD1 (6 bases). V lost 6 bases to trimming and J lost 3 bases, with 12 bases between them. The CDR3 runs to 14 residues. CDR1 and CDR2 (germline): LNHDA, SQIVND (reference sequence). This chain's CDR3 is CASSKQGDNQPQHF. The CDR3 DNA is TGTGCCAGTAGCAAACAGGGAGACAATCAGCCCCAGCATTTT.

The chain recombines TRBV10-2 with TRBJ2-1; D is unclear. Germline V gene data show CDR1 as WSHSY and CDR2 as SAAADI. The germline V and J ends were trimmed by 6 bases and 2 bases, with 2 bases remaining between them. This CDR3 has 11 residues. The CDR3 DNA follows: TGCGCCAGCAGCGCCTACAATGAGCAGTTCTTC. It encodes CASSAYNEQFF.

This chain uses TRBV9 with TRBJ2-5; TRBD2 aligns across 14 bases. This CDR3 has 17 amino acids. Germline V gene lookup returns CDR1 SGDLS and CDR2 YYNGEE. Trimming cost V 3 bases and J 4 bases; bases outside gene matches: 8. CDR3 sequence: CASSDGTSGGRLETQYF. The CDR3 bases are TGTGCCAGCAGCGACGGGACTAGCGGGGGCCGCCTAGAGACCCAGTACTTC.

This clone has only one observation. The genes are TRBV7-9 and TRBJ2-7; D uncertain. The CDR3 consists of 13 residues. Germline assignment: CDR1 SEHNR and CDR2 FQNEAQ (reference sequence). The V end lost 5 bases, the J end lost 2 bases, and 10 bases lay between the germline ends. Written as DNA, the CDR3 is TGTGCCAGCAGCCCACTTGACACCTACGAGCAGTACTTC. This sequence encodes CASSPLDTYEQYF.

The V gene is TRBV4-1, the J gene TRBJ1-4; D is unresolved. Trimming took 0 bases from V and 0 from J, leaving 11 bases between them. The CDR3 contains 17 residues. Germline assignment: CDR1 MGHRA and CDR2 YSYEKL. The DNA of the CDR3 is TGCGCCAGCAGCCAAGATCCCCCCGGGTCAACTAATGAAAAACTGTTTTTT. It specifies CASSQDPPGSTNEKLFF.

The chain has TRBV5-1 and TRBJ1-2; 9 bases are a match to TRBD1. Trimming at V came to 4 bases and at J to 7 bases, leaving 11 bases not matched to a gene. The germline gives CDR1 SGHRS, CDR2 YFSETQ. The CDR3 is made up of 15 amino acids. The CDR3 loop reads CASSTVGDRVAGYTF. CDR3 nucleotide sequence: TGCGCCAGCAGCACGGTAGGGGACAGGGTCGCTGGCTACACCTTC. The full variable domain, with the rest looked up from reference TRBV5-1 and TRBJ1-2, is KAGVTQTPRYLIKTRGQQVTLSCSPISGHRSVSWYQQTPGQGLQFLFEYFSETQRNKGNFPGRFSGRQFSNSRSEMNVSTLELGDSALYLCASSTVGDRVAGYTFGSGTRLTVV.

The chain combines TRBV4-1 with TRBJ2-2, with unresolved D. Germline V gene data show CDR1 as MGHRA and CDR2 as YSYEKL. V lost 2 bases and J 0 bases, leaving 7 bases between the germline ends. The CDR3 spans 15 residues. The CDR3 loop is CASSQRVSNTGELFF. CDR3 coding DNA: TGCGCCAGCAGCCAACGGGTTTCGAACACCGGGGAGCTGTTTTTT.

The chain carries TRBV5-1 and TRBJ2-3; no definite D call. This CDR3 has 14 amino acids. V was trimmed by 2 bases and J by 3 bases, leaving 10 bases between them. CDR1 is SGHRS and CDR2 is YFSETQ in the germline V gene. The CDR3 DNA is TGCGCCAGCAGCTTACCAACTGATACAGATACGCAGTATTTT. It yields the protein CASSLPTDTDTQYF.

This sequence joins TRBV5-1 and TRBJ1-4; D is uncertain. The V gene's germline CDR1 is SGHRS and CDR2 YFSETQ. The CDR3 consists of 15 residues. Between the trimmed V and J ends, which lost 0 bases and 8 bases, there was a span of 14 bases. CDR3 sequence: CASSLGGISGEKLFF. Here the CDR3 DNA reads TGCGCCAGCAGCTTGGGCGGCATCTCGGGGGAAAAACTGTTTTTT.

The chain carries TRBV11-2 and TRBJ1-1; D is uncertain. The CDR3 is 13 residues long. The V end was cut by 2 bases, the J end by 6 bases, with 10 bases between. The germline V gene has CDR1 SGHAT and CDR2 FQNNGV. CDR3 in DNA: TGTGCCAGCAGCTTAAGGGAGGAGGCTGAAGCTTTCTTT. Translating gives CASSLREEAEAFF.

The chain carries TRBV12-3 or TRBV12-4 and TRBJ2-7; 9 nucleotides line up with TRBD1. The CDR3 runs to 11 residues. Trimming took 5 bases from V and 8 from J; bases not matched to a gene: 1. The DNA of the CDR3 is TGTGCCAGCAGTGGACAGGGGCAGCAGTACTTC. Encoded protein: CASSGQGQQYF.

The gene calls are TRBV19 and TRBJ2-3; a weak D match, TRBD1 (5 bases). There are 13 residues in the CDR3. Trimming left V 6 bases short and J 4 bases short, with 11 bases between. Germline V gene lookup returns CDR1 LNHDA and CDR2 SQIVND (reference sequence). The CDR3 sequence: CASRTGPPDTQYF. For the CDR3, the DNA is TGTGCCAGTAGAACAGGCCCCCCAGATACGCAGTATTTT.

The chain uses TRBV7-7 and TRBJ2-5; 9 bases line up with TRBD2. V gave up 5 bases and J gave up 4 bases; unmatched junction bases: 11. From germline, CDR1 is SSHAT and CDR2 FNYEAQ (reference sequence). The CDR3 has 16 amino acids. In DNA form, the CDR3 reads TGTGCCAGCAGCCCGGGACTAGCCGGATCAGCAGAGACCCAGTACTTC. Protein sequence: CASSPGLAGSAETQYF.

The chain recombines TRBV4-1 with TRBJ1-2, with D uncertain. Germline V gives CDR1 MGHRA, CDR2 YSYEKL. The V and J ends lost 4 bases and 8 bases respectively, with 17 bases between them. This CDR3 spans 14 amino acids. CDR3 in DNA: TGCGCCAGCAGCCCCCCCAGCGGGCTTTGGGGCTACACCTTC. It codes for CASSPPSGLWGYTF.

The chain joins TRBV6-5 to TRBJ2-7; no clear D. The germline CDR1 and CDR2 sequences are MNHEY and SVGAGI. The CDR3 sequence is 13 residues long. V lost 6 bases, J lost 7 bases, and 16 bases lay in between. CDR3: CASRPLVTREQYF. The CDR3 bases are TGTGCCAGCAGGCCCTTAGTTACGAGGGAGCAGTACTTC.

This chain joins TRBV24-1 and TRBJ1-2; 8 nucleotides match TRBD1. The trim removed 0 bases at V and 7 bases at J, leaving 3 bases unmatched. The CDR3 is made up of 14 amino acids. Germline lookup yields CDR1 KGHDR and CDR2 SFDVKD. The CDR3 bases are TGTGCCACCAGTGATTTGCCCAGGGGGCCTGGCTACACCTTC. It codes for CATSDLPRGPGYTF.

The chain carries TRBV27 and TRBJ2-5; D perhaps matches TRBD2 (5 bases). V lost 1 base to trimming and J lost 3 bases, with 9 bases between them. CDR3 length: 14 residues. From germline, CDR1 is MNHEY and CDR2 SMNVEV (reference sequence). CDR3 DNA sequence: TGTGCCAGCAGTTTATATGCGGGCGAAGAGACCCAGTACTTC. The encoded protein is CASSLYAGEETQYF.

The chain links TRBV29-1 to TRBJ1-2; 7 bases are a match to TRBD1. The CDR3 has 13 residues. V gave up 4 bases and J gave up 1 base; unmatched junction bases: 3. Germline V gene sequence: CDR1 SQVTM, CDR2 ANQGSEA. The CDR3 DNA reads as TGCAGCGTTGGTGGGACAGATAACTATGGCTACACCTTC. It is translated as CSVGGTDNYGYTF.

The V gene is TRBV7-2, the J gene TRBJ2-7; a weak D match, TRBD1 (5 bases). This CDR3 spans 15 amino acids. V dropped 6 bases and J dropped 6 bases, with 21 bases sitting between them. Per germline, CDR1 SGHTA and CDR2 FQGNSA. This CDR3 is CASRKSTGVNFEQYF. The CDR3 DNA is TGTGCCAGCAGGAAGAGTACAGGTGTCAACTTCGAGCAGTACTTC.

This clone ranks as medium-sized. The gene calls are TRBV3-1 (or the pseudogene TRBV3-2) and TRBJ1-3, with TRBD1 matching 9 bases. Per the germline V gene, CDR1 is LGHDT and CDR2 is YNNKEL (reference sequence). The CDR3 contains 13 residues. The V segment lost 8 bases and the J segment 4 bases; nucleotides outside the gene matches: 3. The CDR3 DNA follows: TGTGCCAGCGGACAGGGGAGAGGAAACACCATATATTTT. It codes for CASGQGRGNTIYF.

The chain employs TRBV5-1 and TRBJ2-7; TRBD1 is a possible D gene (7 bases). The CDR3 extends over 14 amino acids. From germline, CDR1 is SGHRS and CDR2 YFSETQ. V lost 3 bases, J lost 0 bases, and 10 bases lay in between. CDR3 coding DNA: TGCGCCAGCAGCTCGGGGGACAGCTCCTACGAGCAGTACTTC. Translating it yields CASSSGDSSYEQYF.

The chain is built from TRBV12-5 and TRBJ1-3, with D hard to call. From germline, CDR1 is LGHNT and CDR2 FRNRAP. This CDR3 has 13 residues. V lost 7 bases and J 0 bases, leaving 7 bases between the germline ends. The CDR3 region has the DNA TGTGCTAGTGAAATGAGCTCTGGAAACACCATATATTTT. Residues: CASEMSSGNTIYF.

This rearrangement joins TRBV5-1 to TRBJ2-3; a possible D gene is TRBD1 (6 bases). CDR1 SGHRS and CDR2 YFSETQ come from the germline V gene. CDR3 length: 14 amino acids. The ends were cut back, 6 bases at V and 3 bases at J, with 14 bases in the middle. The chain's CDR3 is CASTDIQGTDTQYF. The DNA for the CDR3 is TGCGCCAGCACCGATATACAGGGAACAGATACGCAGTATTTT.

Here the CDR3 reads CASSWGQGASEAFF. The CDR3 DNA is TGTGCCAGCAGCTGGGGACAGGGGGCGTCTGAAGCTTTCTTT. J is TRBJ1-1 and V is TRBV7-8; TRBD1 agrees at 12 bases. Germline V lookup: CDR1 SGHVS, CDR2 FQNEAQ. Unmatched junction bases numbered 3, after V lost 4 bases and J lost 6 bases. CDR3 size: 14 residues.

This chain links TRBV4-1 with TRBJ2-7, with 8 bases matching TRBD2. The CDR3 extends over 15 amino acids. Per the germline V gene, CDR1 is MGHRA and CDR2 is YSYEKL. The V gene end was trimmed by 4 bases and the J gene end by 5 bases; junction bases not matched to a gene: 10. The CDR3 nucleotides read TGCGCCAGCAGCCCCACCCAAGCGGGGGTGAACGAGCAGTACTTC. It translates to CASSPTQAGVNEQYF.

V usage is TRBV7-9 and J usage is TRBJ2-5, with D possibly being TRBD2 (6 bases). Trimming left V 5 bases short and J 5 bases short, with 18 bases between. The CDR3 contains 15 residues. CDR1 is SEHNR and CDR2 is FQNEAQ in the germline V gene (reference sequence). CDR3 DNA sequence: TGTGCCAGCAGCCTTGGGACTCCCCTCGGGGAGACCCAGTACTTC. Amino acid sequence: CASSLGTPLGETQYF.

This clone has more than one count but fewer than ten. The rearrangement links TRBV15 to TRBJ2-7; weak D call: TRBD2 (5 bases). Trimming took off 0 bases at V and 5 bases at J, with 8 bases between the two ends. This CDR3 has 13 residues. Germline loops: CDR1 LNHNV, CDR2 YYDKDF (reference sequence). CDR3 in amino acids: CATSRDGENEQYF. The DNA for the CDR3 is TGTGCCACCAGCAGAGACGGGGAGAACGAGCAGTACTTC.

The J gene is TRBJ1-4, the V gene TRBV7-9; D is ambiguous. The V end lost 4 bases, the J end lost 5 bases, and 20 bases lay between the germline ends. The CDR3 totals 17 residues. CDR1 and CDR2 (germline): SEHNR, FQNEAQ (reference sequence). The CDR3, as DNA: TGTGCCAGCAGCTCCGGTCGAACTTTTGACGGGAATGAAAAACTGTTTTTT. This gives the protein CASSSGRTFDGNEKLFF.

V gene TRBV6-1 combines with J gene TRBJ2-1; weak D call: TRBD2 (5 bases). This CDR3 has 16 residues. Trimming left V 2 bases short and J 2 bases short, with 13 bases between. The germline CDR1 and CDR2 sequences are MNHNS and SASEGT. CDR3 coding DNA: TGTGCCAGCAGTGAATATGGCGGGCCCACCTACAATGAGCAGTTCTTC. Residues: CASSEYGGPTYNEQFF.

The chain joins TRBV10-2 to TRBJ1-3; D unclear. The CDR3 extends over 14 amino acids. Germline loops: CDR1 WSHSY, CDR2 SAAADI. V was cut by 3 bases and J by 4 bases, with 10 bases left in between. The CDR3 region has the DNA TGCGCCAGCAGTGATAGCGGCCAGGGAAACACCATATATTTT. Its translation is CASSDSGQGNTIYF.